This T cell receptor beta chain emerged from a study of T cells in Graves' hyperthyroidism and ophthalmopathy. Whole-study context: The authors collected peripheral blood at initial diagnosis, before any treatment.

General study points: Most expanded thyroid clonotypes above 0.001 recurred in blood.

About this clonotype: What it binds is unknown.

The CDR3 regions of TCR beta were amplified from RNA transcripts. RT-PCR in the first round (using the HTBI primer set) targeted the TCR CDR3. Using its own MiXCR run on the multiplex PCR reads, TCRdb lists one record per CDR3 protein. The sample contains approximately 740,000 distinct CDR3 sequences, about 14% of which appear only once. Looked up from germline, CDR1 is SGDLS and CDR2 is YYNGEE. This CDR3 comprises 13 residues. V dropped 3 bases and J dropped 6 bases, with 10 bases sitting between them. Patients with uncontrolled infections, other autoimmune diseases, pregnancy or lactation were excluded.

The chain combines TRBV9 with TRBJ2-1; tentatively, D is TRBD1 (6 bases). The clonotype originates from a woman aged 18-35 years with Graves' hyperthyroidism. The sample taken for sequencing was blood. The CDR3 DNA sequence: TGTGCCAGCAGCGAGGGGGATGGCAATGAGCAGTTCTTC. Its protein is CASSEGDGNEQFF.